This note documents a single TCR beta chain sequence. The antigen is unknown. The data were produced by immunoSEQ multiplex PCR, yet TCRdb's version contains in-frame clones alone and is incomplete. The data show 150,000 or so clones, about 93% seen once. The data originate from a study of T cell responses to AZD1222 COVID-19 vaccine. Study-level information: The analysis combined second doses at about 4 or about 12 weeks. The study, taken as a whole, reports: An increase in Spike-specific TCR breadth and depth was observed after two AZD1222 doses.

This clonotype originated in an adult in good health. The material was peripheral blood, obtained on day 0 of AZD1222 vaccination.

DNA for the CDR3: TGTGCCAGCAGCTCCACCTTGACAGGTACCTACGAGCAGTACTTC. Encoded protein: CASSSTLTGTYEQYF. The genes are TRBV5-5 and TRBJ2-7; tentative D call: TRBD1 (6 bases). The CDR3 is 15 residues long. The germline V gene has CDR1 SGHKS and CDR2 YYEKEE (reference sequence). V lost 3 bases and J 2 bases, leaving 15 bases between the germline ends. Combining the CDR3 with reference TRBV5-5 and TRBJ2-7 gives the whole variable domain DAGVTQSPTHLIKTRGQQVTLRCSPISGHKSVSWYQQVLGQGPQFIFQYYEKEERGRGNFPDRFSARQFPNYSSELNVNALLLGDSALYLCASSSTLTGTYEQYFGPGTRLTVT.